This TCR beta chain stems from a study of blood T cell repertoires in COVID-19 (dated by TCRdb to 2020 to 2022). Concerning the study at large: Collaborator samples came from the United States, Italy and Spain and covered acute and convalescent phases of COVID-19. The material from the prospective study consisted of cDNA or gDNA derived from T cells, B-cell-depleted T cells, or PBMCs. Subjects who had been exposed to COVID-19, were actively infected with it, or had recovered from it provided the deeply sampled blood TCRbeta repertoires that made up the dataset. The repertoires were made available in a free public database intended to serve as a resource for research on the immune response to SARS-CoV-2. Samples came from the ongoing ImmuneRACE study (first 160 participants) plus 1,254 subjects from 6 global collaborators. A de-identified subject ID, COVID-19 status, age in years and sex were almost always included in the sample metadata. Where available, HLA class I and class II types were taken from metadata supplied by the sample provider and were not determined by assay-based typing. General study outcomes and caveats: The amount of clinical and demographic metadata varied by source and participant and was provided uncurated.

CDR1 MNHEY and CDR2 SMNVEV are derived from the germline V gene (reference sequence). V drops 5 bases and J drops 0 bases, leaving 10 bases in between. Including cysteine and phenylalanine, the CDR3 has 14 amino acids. CDR3 DNA is the only sequence kept; it has 42 bases, read in frame from the first base. The immunoSEQ Assay, a bias-controlled multiplex PCR, was used to amplify TCRbeta CDR3 regions from genomic DNA. On the study's bioinformatics: The number of nucleated cells in each sample was estimated from the amplification of reference gene primers within the assay. Sequence reads were collapsed and filtered to measure the absolute abundance of every unique TCRbeta CDR3 rearrangement. For each sample, productive Simpson clonality was calculated as the square root of Simpson's diversity index over productive rearrangements. TCRdb provides this immuneACCESS table in a form limited to in-frame rearrangements. Some clones are lacking; in checked studies, under half of them reflect an unresolved V gene, and why the rest are absent is not known. V and J calls and clone size are as listed in that table; D and trimming were resolved from the DNA. This sample lists about 270,000 clones; under 90% were detected once. The ten largest make up under 3% of the sample.

This clone was detected only a few times. Its antigen target is currently unknown. The record has no base qualities; no much larger clone is one base away. Each collaborating institution followed its own protocols to collect whole blood in K2EDTA tubes. For TCRbeta analysis, collaborators shipped samples as frozen whole blood, isolated PBMCs, or DNA extracted from either of those sample types. Sample: peripheral blood. This chain is built from TRBV27 and TRBJ1-1, with a tentative D gene TRBD1 over 5 matching bases. This clonotype was sampled from a woman aged 55-70 years with active or convalescent COVID-19. The nucleotides are TGTGCCAGCAGTCTAGGGGAAATGAACACTGAAGCTTTCTTT. It specifies CASSLGEMNTEAFF.